The 28 T cell receptor beta chains presented below share a single source sample, sequenced in a study of CXCR3-negative and CXCR3-positive naive CD8 T cells. With UMI labels, 5' RACE was used to prepare the TRB cDNA libraries. Following a re-call of the 5' RACE reads, TCRdb has one entry per CDR3 protein and lacks DNA. The sample totals approximately 60,000 distinct CDR3 sequences. Sequenced input: memory CD8+ T cells from blood. The receptor source for this set is a human donor in good health. Some clones in this sample may be carry-over from other donors' samples.

The chain couples TRBV14 to TRBJ2-7; lacking DNA, the TRBD1 call made by TCRdb goes unchecked. The CDR3 loop spans 15 amino acids. The germline V gene has CDR1 SGHDN and CDR2 FVKESK. The CDR3 sequence is CASSIGTGGFGEQYF.

The V and J genes are TRBV7-9 and TRBJ1-2; TCRdb names TRBD1, which stays unverified in the absence of DNA. From germline, CDR1 is SEHNR and CDR2 FQNEAQ (reference sequence). CDR3 size: 14 residues. CDR3 region: CASTPSGAEDGYTF.

The chain carries TRBV29-1 and TRBJ1-1; the TCRdb call, TRBD1, lacks DNA for checking. Germline CDR1 is SQVTM and CDR2 is ANQGSEA. The CDR3 covers 13 residues. CDR3 protein: CSVERPGSTEAFF.

The chain links TRBV20-1 to TRBJ2-3; TCRdb's D gene call, TRBD1, goes unchecked for lack of DNA. The CDR3 runs to 17 residues. Germline CDR1 DFQATT, CDR2 SNEGSKA (reference sequence). CDR3 sequence reads: CSARDEETGGILDTQYF.

CDR3 protein: CASSQDRGHGTPGEQYF. The chain has TRBV3-1 and TRBJ2-7; without DNA, the TCRdb call of TRBD1 cannot be checked. Germline V CDR1 and CDR2: LGHDT, YNNKEL (reference sequence). CDR3 size: 17 residues.

The rearrangement links TRBV27 to TRBJ2-2; no DNA is available, so the TRBD1 call from TCRdb remains unchecked. Germline V lookup: CDR1 MNHEY, CDR2 SMNVEV (reference sequence). This CDR3 has 16 residues. The CDR3 loop reads CASNPVSGTATGELFF.

This clonotype is deemed medium-sized by its frequency. The gene calls are TRBV6-2 or TRBV6-3 and TRBJ2-7. Germline assignment: CDR1 MNHEY and CDR2 SVGEGT. The CDR3 is 14 residues long. CDR3 loop: CASSYVGAFSEQYF.

The chain employs TRBV29-1 and TRBJ2-2; absent DNA, TCRdb's TRBD2 call cannot be checked. This CDR3 contains 13 residues. Per germline, CDR1 SQVTM and CDR2 ANQGSEA. CDR3 sequence: CSVIAENTGELFF.

The chain joins TRBV29-1 to TRBJ1-1. The CDR3 totals 12 residues. Germline CDR1 is SQVTM and CDR2 is ANQGSEA. The CDR3 loop reads CSTVEANTEAFF. Based on the CDR3 plus reference TRBV29-1 and TRBJ1-1, the full variable domain is SAVISQKPSRDICQRGTSLTIQCQVDSQVTMMFWYRQQPGQSLTLIATANQGSEATYESGFVIDKFPISRPNLTFSTLTVSNMSPEDSSIYLCSTVEANTEAFFGQGTRLTVV.

V is TRBV28 and J is TRBJ1-1; there is no DNA to check the TCRdb D call of TRBD1. The CDR3 runs 17 residues. Germline lookup yields CDR1 MDHEN and CDR2 SYDVKM. The CDR3 here is CASSTYRGGTMNTEAFF.

J is TRBJ2-7 and V is TRBV28; lacking DNA, the TRBD1 call made by TCRdb goes unchecked. This CDR3 has 14 residues. CDR1 is MDHEN, CDR2 SYDVKM, per germline. CDR3 residues: CASSYAQGRYEQYF.

The chain carries TRBV5-1 and TRBJ2-2; the D gene TCRdb calls, TRBD1, cannot be checked with no DNA. The CDR3 loop spans 16 amino acids. Germline-derived CDR1 and CDR2 are SGHRS and YFSETQ. The chain's CDR3 is CASSLARTIGAGELFF.

This chain links TRBV4-1 with TRBJ2-7. The CDR3 length is 17 residues. Germline lookup yields CDR1 MGHRA and CDR2 YSYEKL. This chain's CDR3 is CASSQDQETGASYEQYF.

V gene TRBV7-2 combines with J gene TRBJ2-7; without DNA, the TCRdb call of TRBD2 cannot be checked. The CDR3 length is 15 residues. In germline, CDR1 is SGHTA, CDR2 FQGNSA. CDR3 amino acids: CASSYAAGLAYEQYF.

This chain uses TRBV4-2 with TRBJ2-2; TCRdb indicates TRBD1, and absent DNA this call remains unverified. CDR3 length equals 16 residues. The germline V gene encodes CDR1 LGHNA and CDR2 YNFKEQ. CDR3 sequence: CASSLGTGNNGGELFF.

The rearrangement links TRBV7-9 to TRBJ1-6. This CDR3 has 15 residues. Germline-derived CDR1 and CDR2 are SEHNR and FQNEAQ (reference sequence). CDR3 region: CASSPSPAGNSPLHF.

The rearrangement uses TRBV12-3 or TRBV12-4 and TRBJ2-5. The CDR3 covers 13 residues. The CDR3 loop is CASSWDGEETQYF.

The J gene is TRBJ2-1, the V gene TRBV27; TCRdb outputs TRBD1, but without DNA this stays unchecked. Per the germline V gene, CDR1 is MNHEY and CDR2 is SMNVEV (reference sequence). This CDR3 spans 13 amino acids. The CDR3 loop reads CASSPPTRERQFF.

The rearrangement joins TRBV6-2 or TRBV6-3 to TRBJ1-1; TCRdb proposes TRBD1, but this gene call is untestable without DNA. This CDR3 has 15 amino acids. Germline CDR1 reads MNHEY; CDR2 reads SVGEGT. The CDR3: CASRDREEGNTEAFF.

The rearrangement uses TRBV7-6 and TRBJ1-2; TCRdb reports TRBD1, a call that lacks DNA to check it against. Germline CDR1 is SGHVS and CDR2 is FNYEAQ. The CDR3 extends over 16 amino acids. CDR3 protein: CASSLNPRGTNYGYTF.

This sequence joins TRBV5-1 and TRBJ1-1. Germline assignment: CDR1 SGHRS and CDR2 YFSETQ. This CDR3 has 12 residues. The CDR3 sequence: CASGELNTEAFF.

This chain's CDR3 is CSVAAESYEQYF. The chain employs TRBV29-1 and TRBJ2-7. The CDR3 totals 12 residues. Per germline, CDR1 SQVTM and CDR2 ANQGSEA.

The chain links TRBV20-1 to TRBJ2-7. This CDR3 spans 11 amino acids. The germline gives CDR1 DFQATT, CDR2 SNEGSKA (reference sequence). The CDR3 reads CSAREDYEQYF.

The rearrangement uses TRBV5-4 and TRBJ2-7; the D gene TCRdb calls, TRBD2, cannot be checked with no DNA. In germline, CDR1 is SGHNT, CDR2 YYREEE (reference sequence). This CDR3 comprises 14 residues. The CDR3 here is CASSPGPLTYEQYF. The complete variable domain, with remaining parts taken from reference TRBV5-4 and TRBJ2-7, reads ETGVTQSPTHLIKTRGQQVTLRCSSQSGHNTVSWYQQALGQGPQFIFQYYREEENGRGNFPPRFSGLQFPNYSSELNVNALELDDSALYLCASSPGPLTYEQYFGPGTRLTVT.

V and J are TRBV28 and TRBJ2-2. Germline loops: CDR1 MDHEN, CDR2 SYDVKM. The CDR3 contains 12 residues. This CDR3 reads CASSFGNWELFF.

The chain carries TRBV5-1 and TRBJ1-1. The CDR3 is 15 residues long. Germline V lookup: CDR1 SGHRS, CDR2 YFSETQ. This chain's CDR3 is CASSLVLGQNTEAFF. The whole variable domain, filled in from reference TRBV5-1 and TRBJ1-1, reads KAGVTQTPRYLIKTRGQQVTLSCSPISGHRSVSWYQQTPGQGLQFLFEYFSETQRNKGNFPGRFSGRQFSNSRSEMNVSTLELGDSALYLCASSLVLGQNTEAFFGQGTRLTVV.

The chain uses TRBV5-4 and TRBJ2-1; as DNA is missing, the TRBD2 call by TCRdb cannot be tested. The CDR3 loop spans 17 amino acids. CDR1 and CDR2 (germline): SGHNT, YYREEE (reference sequence). The CDR3 is CASSQRPSGATYNEQFF.

V gene TRBV29-1 combines with J gene TRBJ2-7; without DNA, the TCRdb call of TRBD1 cannot be checked. The germline CDR1 and CDR2 sequences are SQVTM and ANQGSEA. CDR3 length equals 14 residues. The CDR3 here is CSVESRQGTYEQYF.